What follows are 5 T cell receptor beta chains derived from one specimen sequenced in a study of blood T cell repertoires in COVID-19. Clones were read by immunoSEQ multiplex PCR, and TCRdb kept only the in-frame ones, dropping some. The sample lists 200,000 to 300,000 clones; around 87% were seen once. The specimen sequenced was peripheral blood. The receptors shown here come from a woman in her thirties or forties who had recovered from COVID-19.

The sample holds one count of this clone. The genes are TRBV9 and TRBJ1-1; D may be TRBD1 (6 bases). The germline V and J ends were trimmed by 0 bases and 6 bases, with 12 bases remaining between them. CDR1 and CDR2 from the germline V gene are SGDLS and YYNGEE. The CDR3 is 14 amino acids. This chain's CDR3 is CASSVDSAGAEAFF. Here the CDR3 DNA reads TGTGCCAGCAGCGTAGACAGTGCAGGGGCTGAAGCTTTCTTT.

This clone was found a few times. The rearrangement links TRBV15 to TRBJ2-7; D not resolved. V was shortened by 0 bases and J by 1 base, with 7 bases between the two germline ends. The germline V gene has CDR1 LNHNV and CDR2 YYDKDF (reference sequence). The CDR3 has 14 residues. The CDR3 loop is CATSRETFSYEQYF. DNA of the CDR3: TGTGCCACCAGCAGAGAGACATTTTCCTACGAGCAGTACTTC.

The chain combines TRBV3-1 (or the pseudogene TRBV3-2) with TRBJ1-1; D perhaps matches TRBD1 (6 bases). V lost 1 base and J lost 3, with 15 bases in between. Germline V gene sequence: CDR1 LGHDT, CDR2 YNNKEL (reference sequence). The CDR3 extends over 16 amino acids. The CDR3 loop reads CASSQGPGHGDTEAFF. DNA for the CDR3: TGTGCCAGCAGCCAAGGGCCGGGACACGGGGACACTGAAGCTTTCTTT.

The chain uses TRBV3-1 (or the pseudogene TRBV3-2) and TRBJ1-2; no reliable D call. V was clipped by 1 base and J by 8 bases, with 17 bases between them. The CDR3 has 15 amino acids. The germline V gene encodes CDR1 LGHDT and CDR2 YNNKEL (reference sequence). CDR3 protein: CASSQVGGPARGYTF. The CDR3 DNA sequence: TGTGCCAGCAGCCAAGTCGGAGGCCCCGCTAGGGGCTACACCTTC.

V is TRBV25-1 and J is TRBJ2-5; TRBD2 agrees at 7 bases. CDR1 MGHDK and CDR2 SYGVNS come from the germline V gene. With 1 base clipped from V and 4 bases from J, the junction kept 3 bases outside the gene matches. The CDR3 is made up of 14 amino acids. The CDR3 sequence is CASSEWEGGETQYF. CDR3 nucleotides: TGTGCCAGCAGTGAATGGGAGGGAGGAGAGACCCAGTACTTC.